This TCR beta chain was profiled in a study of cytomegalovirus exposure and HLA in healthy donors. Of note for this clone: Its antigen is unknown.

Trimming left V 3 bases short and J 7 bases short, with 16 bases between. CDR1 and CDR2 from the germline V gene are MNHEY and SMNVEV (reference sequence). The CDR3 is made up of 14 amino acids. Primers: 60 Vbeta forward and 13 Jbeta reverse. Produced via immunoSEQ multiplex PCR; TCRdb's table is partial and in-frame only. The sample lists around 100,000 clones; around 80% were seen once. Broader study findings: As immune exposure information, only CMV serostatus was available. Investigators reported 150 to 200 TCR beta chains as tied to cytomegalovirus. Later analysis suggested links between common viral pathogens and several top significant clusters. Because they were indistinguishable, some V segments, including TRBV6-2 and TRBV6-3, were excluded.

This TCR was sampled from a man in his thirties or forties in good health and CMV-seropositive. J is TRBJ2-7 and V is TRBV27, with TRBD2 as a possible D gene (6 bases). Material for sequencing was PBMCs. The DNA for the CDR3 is TGTGCCAGCAGTTTTAAACGACTAGTTACAGAGCAGTACGTC. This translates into CASSFKRLVTEQYV.